This T cell receptor (beta chain) came from a study of T cell responses to AZD1222 COVID-19 vaccine. Regarding the study as a whole: Spike-specific TCR breadth and depth both grew after two AZD1222 doses.

The protocol was immunoSEQ multiplex PCR, while the TCRdb copy is restricted to in-frame clones and leaves out a portion. Of some 140,000 clones listed, around 90% were seen once; the top ten hold over 1.5%. Comment on this clone: The antigen remains undetermined.

Here the sequenced sample was peripheral blood, taken on day 0 of AZD1222 vaccination. The TCR was taken from an adult in good health.

CDR3 sequence: CASSPAGRHMNTEAFF. CDR3 DNA: TGTGCCAGCAGTCCCGCCGGCAGGCACATGAACACTGAAGCTTTCTTT. The chain has TRBV27 and TRBJ1-1; D is unclear. Germline assignment: CDR1 MNHEY and CDR2 SMNVEV (reference sequence). The CDR3 has 16 amino acids. The V end lost 5 bases, the J end lost 0 bases, and 16 bases lay between the germline ends.